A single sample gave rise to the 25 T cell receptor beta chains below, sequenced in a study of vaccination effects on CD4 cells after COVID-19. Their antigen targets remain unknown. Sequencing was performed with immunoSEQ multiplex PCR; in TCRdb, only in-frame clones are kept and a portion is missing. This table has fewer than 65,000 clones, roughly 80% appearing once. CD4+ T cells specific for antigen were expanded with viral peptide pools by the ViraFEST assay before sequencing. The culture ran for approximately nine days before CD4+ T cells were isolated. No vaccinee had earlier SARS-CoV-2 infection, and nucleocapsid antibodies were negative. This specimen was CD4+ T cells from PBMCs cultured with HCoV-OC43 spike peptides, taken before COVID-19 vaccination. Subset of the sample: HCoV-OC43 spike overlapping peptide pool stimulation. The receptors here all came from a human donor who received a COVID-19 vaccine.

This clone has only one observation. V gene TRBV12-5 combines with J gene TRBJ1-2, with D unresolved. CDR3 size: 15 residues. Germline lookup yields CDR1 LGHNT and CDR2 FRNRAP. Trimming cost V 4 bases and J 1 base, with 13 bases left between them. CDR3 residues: CASGSPGLYNYGYTF. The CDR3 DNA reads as TGTGCTAGTGGTTCCCCGGGCCTTTATAACTATGGCTACACCTTC.

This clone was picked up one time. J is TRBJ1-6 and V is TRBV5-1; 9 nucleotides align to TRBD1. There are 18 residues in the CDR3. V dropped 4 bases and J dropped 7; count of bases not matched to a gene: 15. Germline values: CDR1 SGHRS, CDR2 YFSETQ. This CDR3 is CASSPITTGGPGNSPLHF. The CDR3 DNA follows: TGCGCCAGCAGCCCAATAACAACAGGGGGCCCTGGGAATTCACCCCTCCACTTT.

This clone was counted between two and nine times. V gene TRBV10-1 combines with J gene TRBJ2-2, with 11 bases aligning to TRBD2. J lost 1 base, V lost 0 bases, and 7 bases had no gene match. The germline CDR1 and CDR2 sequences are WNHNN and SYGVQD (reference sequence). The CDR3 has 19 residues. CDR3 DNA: TGCGCCAGCAGTGAGTCGGGACTAGCGGATTATTGGAACACCGGGGAGCTGTTTTTT. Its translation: CASSESGLADYWNTGELFF.

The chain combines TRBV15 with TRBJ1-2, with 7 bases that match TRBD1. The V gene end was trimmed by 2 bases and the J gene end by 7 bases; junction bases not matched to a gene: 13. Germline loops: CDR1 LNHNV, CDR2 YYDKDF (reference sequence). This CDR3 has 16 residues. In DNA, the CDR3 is TGTGCCACCAGCAGACCCGGGACAGAAGGAAGGGGTGGCTACACCTTC. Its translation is CATSRPGTEGRGGYTF.

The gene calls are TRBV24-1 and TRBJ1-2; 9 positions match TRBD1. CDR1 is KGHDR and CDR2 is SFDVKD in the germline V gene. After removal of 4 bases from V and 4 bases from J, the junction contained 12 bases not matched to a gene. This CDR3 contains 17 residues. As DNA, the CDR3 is TGTGCCACCAGTGAGCGTCCCGGGACAGGGTCAAGCTATGGCTACACCTTC. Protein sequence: CATSERPGTGSSYGYTF.

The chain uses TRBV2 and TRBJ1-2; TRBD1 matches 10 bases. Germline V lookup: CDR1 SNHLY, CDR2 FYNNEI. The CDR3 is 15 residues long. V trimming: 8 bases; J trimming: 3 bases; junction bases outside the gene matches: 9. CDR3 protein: CASCLSGQGHYGYTF. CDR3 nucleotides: TGTGCCAGCTGTCTCTCGGGACAGGGGCACTATGGCTACACCTTC.

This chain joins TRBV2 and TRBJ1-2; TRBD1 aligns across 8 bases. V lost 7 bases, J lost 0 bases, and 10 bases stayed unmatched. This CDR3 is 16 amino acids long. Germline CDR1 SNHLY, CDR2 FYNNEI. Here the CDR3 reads CASTETRQGTNYGYTF. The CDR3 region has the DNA TGTGCCAGCACCGAAACTCGACAGGGGACTAACTATGGCTACACCTTC.

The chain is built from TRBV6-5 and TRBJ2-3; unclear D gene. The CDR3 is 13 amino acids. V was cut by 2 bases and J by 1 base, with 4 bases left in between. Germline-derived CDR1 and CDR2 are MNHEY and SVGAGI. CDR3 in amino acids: CASSYRGTDTQYF. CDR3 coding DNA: TGTGCCAGCAGTTACAGGGGCACAGATACGCAGTATTTT.

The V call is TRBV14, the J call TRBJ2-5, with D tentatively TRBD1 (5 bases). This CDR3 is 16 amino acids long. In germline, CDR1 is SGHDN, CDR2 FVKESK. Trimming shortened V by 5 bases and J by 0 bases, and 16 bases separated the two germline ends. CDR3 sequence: CASSSGWQAYQETQYF. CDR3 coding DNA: TGTGCCAGCAGCTCAGGGTGGCAGGCGTACCAAGAGACCCAGTACTTC.

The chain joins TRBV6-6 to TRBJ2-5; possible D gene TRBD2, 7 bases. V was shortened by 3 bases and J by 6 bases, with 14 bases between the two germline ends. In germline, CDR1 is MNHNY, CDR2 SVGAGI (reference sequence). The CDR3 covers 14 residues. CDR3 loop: CASSYRGAAKTQYF. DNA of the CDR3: TGTGCCAGCAGTTATCGGGGGGCCGCAAAGACCCAGTACTTC.

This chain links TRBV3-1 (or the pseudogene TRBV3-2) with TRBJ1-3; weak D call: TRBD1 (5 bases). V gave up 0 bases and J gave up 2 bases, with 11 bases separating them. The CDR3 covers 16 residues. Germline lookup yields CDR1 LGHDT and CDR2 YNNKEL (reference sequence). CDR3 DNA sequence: TGTGCCAGCAGCCAAGATTTGACAGCCGCTGGAAACACCATATATTTT. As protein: CASSQDLTAAGNTIYF.

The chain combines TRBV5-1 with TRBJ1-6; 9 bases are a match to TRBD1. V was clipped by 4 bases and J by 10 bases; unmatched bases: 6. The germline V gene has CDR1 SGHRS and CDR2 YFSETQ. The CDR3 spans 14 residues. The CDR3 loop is CASSLTGGNSPLHF. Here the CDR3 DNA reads TGCGCCAGCAGCCTGACAGGGGGTAACTCACCCCTCCACTTT.

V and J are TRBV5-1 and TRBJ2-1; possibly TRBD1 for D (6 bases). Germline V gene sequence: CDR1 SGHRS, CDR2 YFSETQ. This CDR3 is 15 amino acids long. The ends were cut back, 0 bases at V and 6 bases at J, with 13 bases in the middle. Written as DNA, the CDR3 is TGCGCCAGCAGCTTGGAGAGGGGACACCTCAATGAGCAGTTCTTC. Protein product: CASSLERGHLNEQFF.

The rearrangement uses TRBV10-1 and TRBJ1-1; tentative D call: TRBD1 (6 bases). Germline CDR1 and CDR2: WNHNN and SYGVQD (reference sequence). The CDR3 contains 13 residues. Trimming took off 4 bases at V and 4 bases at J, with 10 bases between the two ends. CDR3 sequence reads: CASSVSGVTEAFF. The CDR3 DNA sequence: TGCGCCAGCAGTGTGTCAGGGGTCACTGAAGCTTTCTTT.

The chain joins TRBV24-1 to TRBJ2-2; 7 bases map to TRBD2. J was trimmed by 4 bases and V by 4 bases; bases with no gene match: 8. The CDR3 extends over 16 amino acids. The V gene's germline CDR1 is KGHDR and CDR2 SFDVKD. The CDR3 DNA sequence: TGTGCCACCAGTGACCCTTGGCTAGCGGTCACCGGGGAGCTGTTTTTT. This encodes CATSDPWLAVTGELFF.

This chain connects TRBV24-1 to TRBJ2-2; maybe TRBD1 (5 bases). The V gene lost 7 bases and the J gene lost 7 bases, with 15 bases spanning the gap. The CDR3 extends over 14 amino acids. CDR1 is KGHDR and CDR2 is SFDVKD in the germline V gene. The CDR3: CATSGMGLGGELFF. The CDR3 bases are TGTGCCACCAGCGGAATGGGGCTCGGCGGGGAGCTGTTTTTT.

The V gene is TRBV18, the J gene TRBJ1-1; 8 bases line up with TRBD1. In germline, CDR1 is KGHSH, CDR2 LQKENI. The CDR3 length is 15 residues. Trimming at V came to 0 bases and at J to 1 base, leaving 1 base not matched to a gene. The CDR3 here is CASSPPGTGNTEAFF. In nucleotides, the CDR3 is TGTGCCAGCTCACCACCCGGGACAGGGAACACTGAAGCTTTCTTT.

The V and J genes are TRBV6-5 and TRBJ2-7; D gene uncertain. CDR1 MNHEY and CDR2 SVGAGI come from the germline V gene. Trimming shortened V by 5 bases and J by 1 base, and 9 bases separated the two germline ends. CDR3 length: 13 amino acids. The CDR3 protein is CASSINWSYEQYV. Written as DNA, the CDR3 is TGTGCCAGCAGTATTAACTGGTCCTACGAGCAGTACGTC.

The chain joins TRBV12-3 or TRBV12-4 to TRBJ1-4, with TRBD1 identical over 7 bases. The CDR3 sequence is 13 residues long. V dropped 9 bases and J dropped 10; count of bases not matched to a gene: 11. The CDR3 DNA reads TGTGCCAGTAGAACCGGGACAGAGGGAAAACTGTTTTTT. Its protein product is CASRTGTEGKLFF.

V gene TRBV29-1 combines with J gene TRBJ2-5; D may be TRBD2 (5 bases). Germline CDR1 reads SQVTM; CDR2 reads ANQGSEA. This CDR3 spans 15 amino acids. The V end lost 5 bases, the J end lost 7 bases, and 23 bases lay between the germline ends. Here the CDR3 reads CSVPHVTDLIGTQYF. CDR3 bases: TGCAGCGTTCCCCACGTGACGGACTTGATTGGGACCCAGTACTTC.

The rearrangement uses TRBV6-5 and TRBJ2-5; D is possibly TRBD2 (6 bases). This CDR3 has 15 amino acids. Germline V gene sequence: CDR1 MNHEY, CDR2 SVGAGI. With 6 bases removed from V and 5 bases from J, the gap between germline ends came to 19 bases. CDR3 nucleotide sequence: TGTGCCAGCAGATCCGGTGGTACTGGGGGGGAGACCCAGTACTTC. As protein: CASRSGGTGGETQYF.

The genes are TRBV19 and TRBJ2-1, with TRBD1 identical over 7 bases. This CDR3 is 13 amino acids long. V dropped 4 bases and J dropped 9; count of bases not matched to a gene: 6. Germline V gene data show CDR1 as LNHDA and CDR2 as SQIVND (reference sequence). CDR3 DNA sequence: TGTGCCAGTAGTACCCGTTCAGGGGGTGAGCAGTTCTTC. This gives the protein CASSTRSGGEQFF.

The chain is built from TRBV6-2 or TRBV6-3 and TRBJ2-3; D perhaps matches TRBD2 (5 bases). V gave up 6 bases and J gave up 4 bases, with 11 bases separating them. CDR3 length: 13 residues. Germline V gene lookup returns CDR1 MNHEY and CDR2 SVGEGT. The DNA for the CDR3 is TGTGCCAGCAGCCCGGGAACCCCAGATACGCAGTATTTT. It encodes CASSPGTPDTQYF.

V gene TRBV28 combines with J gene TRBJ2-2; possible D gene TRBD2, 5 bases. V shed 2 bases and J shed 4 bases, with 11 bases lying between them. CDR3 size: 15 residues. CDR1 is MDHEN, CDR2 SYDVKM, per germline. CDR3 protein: CASSLIGGGTGELFF. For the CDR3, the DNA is TGTGCCAGCAGTTTAATAGGCGGAGGCACCGGGGAGCTGTTTTTT.

The CDR3 is CASSVGPGGRLGANVLTF. In nucleotides, the CDR3 is TGTGCCAGCAGCGTAGGACCAGGGGGGCGGTTAGGGGCCAACGTCCTGACTTTC. The rearrangement links TRBV9 to TRBJ2-6, with D maybe TRBD1 (7 bases). Per the germline V gene, CDR1 is SGDLS and CDR2 is YYNGEE. Trimming left V 0 bases short and J 4 bases short, with 17 bases between. The CDR3 has 18 residues. The full variable domain, its missing parts supplied by reference TRBV9 and TRBJ2-6, is DSGVTQTPKHLITATGQRVTLRCSPRSGDLSVYWYQQSLDQGLQFLIQYYNGEERAKGNILERFSAQQFPDLHSELNLSSLELGDSALYFCASSVGPGGRLGANVLTFGAGSRLTVL.